The 27 T cell receptor beta chains listed next were all sequenced from one sample in a study of T cell changes during pregnancy in multiple sclerosis. Measured with immunoSEQ multiplex PCR; TCRdb has only the in-frame clones, and not every one. This sample yields some 61,000 clones, of which less than 95% are seen a single time; over 0.65% belongs to the top ten. Sequences were derived from peripheral blood, sampled in the second trimester of pregnancy. The source is a female donor with multiple sclerosis, enrolled in a pregnancy study.

V and J are TRBV11-3 and TRBJ2-1; 7 positions match TRBD1. The CDR3 covers 13 residues. V shed 3 bases, J shed 5 bases, and the junction held 1 base outside the gene matches. Germline V lookup: CDR1 SGHNT, CDR2 YENEEA. CDR3 bases: TGTGCCAGCAGCTTGACAGGGAACAATGAGCAGTTCTTC. It is translated as CASSLTGNNEQFF.

The gene calls are TRBV7-9 and TRBJ1-6; 8 bases map to TRBD1. V dropped 1 base and J dropped 6; count of bases not matched to a gene: 5. The CDR3 is 16 amino acids. Germline V gene sequence: CDR1 SEHNR, CDR2 FQNEAQ (reference sequence). Here the CDR3 reads CASSLEPTGVNSPLHF. The CDR3 DNA sequence: TGTGCCAGCAGCTTAGAACCGACAGGGGTTAATTCACCCCTCCACTTT.

The chain employs TRBV10-3 and TRBJ1-3; TRBD1 is a possible D gene (6 bases). With 7 bases removed from V and 7 bases from J, the gap between germline ends came to 14 bases. This CDR3 has 13 residues. Germline-derived CDR1 and CDR2 are ENHRY and SYGVKD. CDR3 region: CAIIGGAENTIYF. CDR3 nucleotides: TGTGCCATCATAGGGGGTGCGGAGAACACCATATATTTT.

V and J are TRBV19 and TRBJ2-1, with D unresolved. The CDR3 runs 14 residues. Looked up from germline, CDR1 is LNHDA and CDR2 is SQIVND (reference sequence). With 0 bases removed from V and 3 bases from J, the gap between germline ends came to 6 bases. The DNA for the CDR3 is TGTGCCAGTAGTATAGACAGGTACTACAATGAGCAGTTCTTC. It is translated as CASSIDRYYNEQFF.

J is TRBJ2-1 and V is TRBV7-2; 9 nucleotides agree with TRBD2. The CDR3 extends over 16 amino acids. CDR1 is SGHTA and CDR2 is FQGNSA in the germline V gene. V was clipped by 5 bases and J by 4 bases; unmatched bases: 9. CDR3 nucleotide sequence: TGTGCCAGCAGCCCCCTTGAGCGGGGGGCGTACAATGAGCAGTTCTTC. Its protein is CASSPLERGAYNEQFF. Full variable domain (remainder filled in from reference TRBV7-2 and TRBJ2-1): GAGVSQSPSNKVTEKGKDVELRCDPISGHTALYWYRQSLGQGLEFLIYFQGNSAPDKSGLPSDRFSAERTGGSVSTLTIQRTQQEDSAVYLCASSPLERGAYNEQFFGPGTRLTVL.

This chain connects TRBV7-2 to TRBJ2-7, with D tentatively TRBD1 (6 bases). Germline assignment: CDR1 SGHTA and CDR2 FQGNSA. V was cut by 7 bases and J by 2 bases, with 18 bases left in between. The CDR3 length is 15 residues. DNA for the CDR3: TGTGCCAGCATCCTTAGTAGGGACATACCCTACGAGCAGTACTTC. This translates into CASILSRDIPYEQYF. Variable domain in full (rest from reference TRBV7-2 and TRBJ2-7): GAGVSQSPSNKVTEKGKDVELRCDPISGHTALYWYRQSLGQGLEFLIYFQGNSAPDKSGLPSDRFSAERTGGSVSTLTIQRTQQEDSAVYLCASILSRDIPYEQYFGPGTRLTVT.

The chain employs TRBV14 and TRBJ2-1, with TRBD2 matching 10 bases. This CDR3 is 17 amino acids long. CDR1 is SGHDN, CDR2 FVKESK, per germline. J gave up 3 bases and V 4 bases, and 9 bases lay outside the gene matches. The CDR3 region is CASSPLSGGAFYNEQFF. The CDR3 DNA follows: TGTGCCAGCAGCCCGTTGAGCGGGGGGGCCTTCTACAATGAGCAGTTCTTC.

The CDR3 spells CSVEEGGAYTEAFF. The CDR3 nucleotides read TGCAGCGTTGAAGAGGGGGGAGCGTACACTGAAGCTTTCTTT. The V call is TRBV29-1, the J call TRBJ1-1; D may be TRBD1 (5 bases). This CDR3 region has 14 residues. The germline CDR1 and CDR2 sequences are SQVTM and ANQGSEA. Trimming stripped 0 bases from V and 3 bases from J, with 11 bases between.

This clone was counted once. J is TRBJ2-2 and V is TRBV18; no reliable D call. Germline CDR1 is KGHSH and CDR2 is LQKENI. The CDR3 is 12 amino acids. Trimming cost V 3 bases and J 7 bases, with 6 bases left between them. The CDR3 here is CASSPFLGELFF. The CDR3 DNA is TGTGCCAGCTCACCCTTCCTCGGGGAGCTGTTTTTT.

The chain joins TRBV18 to TRBJ2-1; TRBD1 is a possible D gene (5 bases). The CDR3 is made up of 13 amino acids. Between the trimmed V and J ends, which lost 3 bases and 7 bases, there was a span of 10 bases. Germline loops: CDR1 KGHSH, CDR2 LQKENI. The CDR3 coding sequence is TGTGCCAGCTCACCGCTGACAGAAAATGAGCAGTTCTTC. This translates into CASSPLTENEQFF.

This chain's CDR3 is CASSYQAGPFEKLFF. The CDR3 coding sequence is TGTGCCAGCAGTTACCAGGCAGGCCCTTTTGAAAAACTGTTTTTT. The chain carries TRBV6-5 and TRBJ1-4; no clear D. V lost 2 bases, J lost 7 bases, and 14 bases lay in between. Germline assignment: CDR1 MNHEY and CDR2 SVGAGI. The CDR3 is 15 amino acids.

The chain joins TRBV7-9 to TRBJ2-6, with TRBD2 identical over 7 bases. V shed 7 bases, J shed 3 bases, and the junction held 6 bases outside the gene matches. Germline V gene data show CDR1 as SEHNR and CDR2 as FQNEAQ (reference sequence). The CDR3 consists of 15 residues. The CDR3 nucleotides are TGTGCCAGCAACTTCCGGGGGGTTGGGGCCAACGTCCTGACTTTC. Residues: CASNFRGVGANVLTF.

The V and J genes are TRBV10-3 and TRBJ1-1; D is undetermined. V was cut by 7 bases and J by 0 bases, with 12 bases left in between. The CDR3 has 14 amino acids. Per germline, CDR1 ENHRY and CDR2 SYGVKD. For the CDR3, the DNA is TGTGCCATCACCCGTAGCACCGTGAACACTGAAGCTTTCTTT. Translated, it gives CAITRSTVNTEAFF.

The J gene is TRBJ1-2, the V gene TRBV6-1; D is perhaps TRBD1 (5 bases). V was trimmed by 5 bases and J by 3 bases, leaving 7 bases between them. From germline, CDR1 is MNHNS and CDR2 SASEGT. CDR3 length: 12 residues. In nucleotides, the CDR3 is TGTGCCAGCAGTTTCAGGGACTATGGCTACACCTTC. It translates to CASSFRDYGYTF.

This clone was counted only a few times. V usage is TRBV30 and J usage is TRBJ1-1, with 7 bases identical to TRBD1. V lost 6 bases and J lost 0; bases outside the gene matches: 4. Germline CDR1 reads GTSNPN; CDR2 reads SVGIG (reference sequence). CDR3 length: 13 residues. CDR3 protein: CACQQGMNTEAFF. The CDR3 DNA reads TGTGCCTGCCAACAGGGGATGAACACTGAAGCTTTCTTT.

About this clone itself: A junction boundary mismatches the germline segment, possibly from a read error. V and J are TRBV7-3 and TRBJ2-5; a weak D match, TRBD1 (6 bases). CDR3 size: 15 residues. Germline CDR1 and CDR2: SGHTA and FQGTGA. The CDR3 region is CANSLARGSQETQYF. The CDR3 DNA sequence: TGTGCCAACAGCTTAGCCAGGGGCTCCCAAGAGACCCAGTACTTC.

This clone showed up just once. V is TRBV10-3 and J is TRBJ1-1; no clear D. V was trimmed by 4 bases and J by 7 bases, leaving 22 bases between them. CDR3 length: 16 amino acids. CDR1 is ENHRY and CDR2 is SYGVKD in the germline V gene. CDR3 amino acids: CAISGLSFGKLSEAFF. CDR3 sequence (DNA): TGTGCCATCAGTGGTCTCAGTTTCGGCAAACTAAGTGAAGCTTTCTTT.

V and J are TRBV5-5 and TRBJ1-2, with a possible D match to TRBD1 (6 bases). Deletions cut 4 bases from V and 5 bases from J, with 12 bases between. The CDR3 is 13 residues long. Germline CDR1 SGHKS, CDR2 YYEKEE (reference sequence). The CDR3 nucleotides read TGTGCCAGCAGCACAACAGGGACGTATGGCTACACCTTC. It yields the protein CASSTTGTYGYTF.

The V and J genes are TRBV5-4 and TRBJ1-5, with D perhaps matching TRBD1 (5 bases). The CDR3 is 15 amino acids. The germline V gene has CDR1 SGHNT and CDR2 YYREEE (reference sequence). The V gene lost 4 bases and the J gene lost 7 bases, with 18 bases spanning the gap. CDR3 amino acids: CASSTGGDSGQPQHF. In nucleotides, the CDR3 is TGTGCCAGCAGCACCGGAGGGGATTCGGGGCAGCCCCAGCATTTT.

The V and J genes are TRBV29-1 and TRBJ2-5, with 10 bases identical to TRBD1. CDR1 and CDR2 from the germline V gene are SQVTM and ANQGSEA. The CDR3 has 12 residues. Trimming at V came to 7 bases and at J to 5 bases, leaving 4 bases not matched to a gene. The CDR3 sequence is CSATGGWETQYF. CDR3 DNA sequence: TGCAGCGCGACAGGGGGCTGGGAGACCCAGTACTTC.

This chain joins TRBV2 and TRBJ1-4; the D is unclear. Germline CDR1 SNHLY, CDR2 FYNNEI. This CDR3 region has 15 residues. V was clipped by 4 bases and J by 7 bases, with 16 bases between them. The DNA for the CDR3 is TGTGCCAGCAGTGGCGCTTTGGGCATTGGTGAAAAACTGTTTTTT. As protein: CASSGALGIGEKLFF.

The V gene is TRBV4-2, the J gene TRBJ2-3, with TRBD2 matching over 9 bases. The CDR3 runs 14 residues. The junction had 4 bases not matched to a gene; V was cut back by 2 bases and J by 7 bases. Germline assignment: CDR1 LGHNA and CDR2 YNFKEQ. The CDR3 is CASSQRTSVNTQYF. The CDR3 DNA reads as TGTGCCAGCAGCCAACGGACTAGCGTGAATACGCAGTATTTT.

This chain connects TRBV19 to TRBJ1-1; D is uncertain. V shed 3 bases and J shed 2 bases, with 13 bases lying between them. Germline CDR1 reads LNHDA; CDR2 reads SQIVND (reference sequence). The CDR3 is 15 amino acids. In DNA, the CDR3 is TGTGCCAGTAGTATTACAACAGCCTCTAACACTGAAGCTTTCTTT. Protein product: CASSITTASNTEAFF.

J is TRBJ2-1 and V is TRBV5-1; D is possibly TRBD2 (7 bases). CDR1 is SGHRS, CDR2 YFSETQ, per germline. The V and J ends lost 6 bases and 8 bases respectively, with 18 bases between them. The CDR3 is 14 amino acids. The CDR3 reads CASTIGGGPHEQFF. The CDR3 coding sequence is TGCGCCAGCACGATTGGGGGGGGGCCCCATGAGCAGTTCTTC.

In this sample, this clone turned up once. The V call is TRBV9, the J call TRBJ2-2; TRBD1 might be the D (5 bases). CDR1 and CDR2 from the germline V gene are SGDLS and YYNGEE. The CDR3 loop spans 17 amino acids. V lost 6 bases, J lost 3 bases, and 21 bases lay in between. This CDR3 reads CASNANRRRSDTGELFF. CDR3 coding DNA: TGTGCCAGCAACGCAAACAGGAGACGATCGGACACCGGGGAGCTGTTTTTT.

The gene calls are TRBV6-6 and TRBJ1-2; D may be TRBD1 (5 bases). Trimming pared 4 bases from V and 8 bases from J, leaving 11 bases between. Germline V gene data show CDR1 as MNHNY and CDR2 as SVGAGI (reference sequence). CDR3 length equals 12 residues. This chain's CDR3 is CASSSRGGGYTF. The DNA for the CDR3 is TGTGCCAGCAGTTCTAGGGGAGGCGGCTACACCTTC.

This clone was seen only once. The chain couples TRBV6-5 to TRBJ1-1, with 7 bases that match TRBD1. The ends lost 0 bases at V and 1 base at J; junction bases unmatched: 5. The CDR3 runs to 16 residues. Germline values: CDR1 MNHEY, CDR2 SVGAGI. The CDR3 DNA reads as TGTGCCAGCAGTTACTCGTACGCAGGGGGGAACACTGAAGCTTTCTTT. Amino acids: CASSYSYAGGNTEAFF.